Below are 29 T cell receptor beta chains sequenced from a single sample in a study of T cells in Graves' hyperthyroidism and ophthalmopathy. RNA transcripts gave rise to amplified TCR beta CDR3 regions. With the HTBI primer set, the TCR CDR3 went through a first round of RT-PCR. A single record per CDR3 protein comes from TCRdb applying MiXCR to the multiplex PCR reads. The sample records 190,000 or so distinct CDR3 sequences, about 17% being singletons. Specimen: blood. These receptors all come from a man in his forties with Graves' hyperthyroidism.

This clonotype was seen more than once but under ten times. This chain connects TRBV30 to TRBJ2-2; D unclear. Looked up from germline, CDR1 is GTSNPN and CDR2 is SVGIG (reference sequence). CDR3 length: 12 amino acids. The germline V and J ends were trimmed by 4 bases and 6 bases, with 9 bases remaining between them. CDR3 loop: CAWTGESGELFF. The CDR3 coding sequence is TGTGCCTGGACAGGAGAGTCCGGGGAGCTGTTTTTT.

This clonotype was detected ten times or more. The rearrangement uses TRBV18 and TRBJ1-2, with 8 bases matching TRBD1. Unmatched junction bases numbered 8, after V lost 4 bases and J lost 4 bases. CDR3 size: 15 residues. Germline assignment: CDR1 KGHSH and CDR2 LQKENI. The DNA for the CDR3 is TGTGCCAGCTCACTGGACAGGGAGAACATCTATGGCTACACCTTC. It specifies CASSLDRENIYGYTF.

This clonotype was seen repeatedly, ten times or more. The chain recombines TRBV7-9 with TRBJ2-3; D is unclear. The germline V and J ends were trimmed by 2 bases and 0 bases, with 3 bases remaining between them. The CDR3 loop spans 13 amino acids. CDR1 is SEHNR, CDR2 FQNEAQ, per germline (reference sequence). The CDR3 region is CASSLHSTDTQYF. In DNA form, the CDR3 reads TGTGCCAGCAGCTTACACAGCACAGATACGCAGTATTTT.

This clonotype came up many times. The chain is built from TRBV27 and TRBJ2-7; 7 bases fit TRBD1. This CDR3 region has 16 residues. The V and J ends lost 0 bases and 0 bases, in that order; junction bases with no gene match: 5. CDR1 and CDR2 from the germline V gene are MNHEY and SMNVEV (reference sequence). As DNA, the CDR3 is TGTGCCAGCAGTTTATCCCTGGGACAGATCTCCTACGAGCAGTACTTC. Its translation is CASSLSLGQISYEQYF.

This clonotype has a single count. This chain joins TRBV2 and TRBJ1-5; TRBD1 agrees at 9 bases. This CDR3 contains 16 residues. V trimming: 6 bases; J trimming: 6 bases; junction bases outside the gene matches: 12. Germline V gene data show CDR1 as SNHLY and CDR2 as FYNNEI. CDR3 coding DNA: TGTGCCAGCAGGGCCGGGACAGGGATCCAAAGTCAGCCCCAGCATTTT. It specifies CASRAGTGIQSQPQHF.

This clonotype was observed at least ten times. The V and J genes are TRBV5-1 and TRBJ2-3; weak D call: TRBD2 (5 bases). V lost 1 base to trimming and J lost 2 bases, with 11 bases between them. Germline CDR1 and CDR2: SGHRS and YFSETQ. There are 15 residues in the CDR3. CDR3 nucleotide sequence: TGCGCCAGCAGCTTGAGTCAGCGGACCACAGATACGCAGTATTTT. The encoded protein is CASSLSQRTTDTQYF. The complete variable domain, with remaining parts taken from reference TRBV5-1 and TRBJ2-3, reads KAGVTQTPRYLIKTRGQQVTLSCSPISGHRSVSWYQQTPGQGLQFLFEYFSETQRNKGNFPGRFSGRQFSNSRSEMNVSTLELGDSALYLCASSLSQRTTDTQYFGPGTRLTVL.

The V and J genes are TRBV6-2 or TRBV6-3 and TRBJ2-7, with D possibly TRBD1 on 6 matching bases. This CDR3 has 14 amino acids. Trimming left V 7 bases short and J 4 bases short, with 17 bases between. CDR1 MNHEY and CDR2 SVGEGT come from the germline V gene. The CDR3: CASTRTVVNYEQYF. The CDR3 DNA reads as TGTGCCAGCACGAGGACAGTCGTTAATTACGAGCAGTACTTC.

At least ten counts were recorded for this clonotype. CDR3 residues: CASSAILAGVADTQYF. In DNA form, the CDR3 reads TGTGCCAGCAGCGCCATCTTGGCGGGGGTCGCAGATACGCAGTATTTT. The rearrangement uses TRBV9 and TRBJ2-3, with 7 bases fitting TRBD2. Germline V gene lookup returns CDR1 SGDLS and CDR2 YYNGEE. This CDR3 spans 16 amino acids. Trimming took 3 bases from V and 4 from J; bases not matched to a gene: 11.

CDR3 region: CASSELGQGVYEQYF. The CDR3 DNA reads TGTGCCAGCAGTGAATTGGGGCAGGGGGTCTACGAGCAGTACTTC. V is TRBV2 and J is TRBJ2-7; TRBD1 matches 7 bases. J lost 3 bases, V lost 2 bases, and 7 bases had no gene match. CDR3 length equals 15 residues. Germline V gene data show CDR1 as SNHLY and CDR2 as FYNNEI.

This clonotype was detected only a few times. The V gene is TRBV4-2, the J gene TRBJ2-1, with TRBD2 identical over 10 bases. The CDR3 is 22 amino acids. CDR1 LGHNA and CDR2 YNFKEQ come from the germline V gene. The J segment lost 0 bases and the V segment lost 0 bases, leaving 17 bases of the junction unmatched. DNA for the CDR3: TGTGCCAGCAGCCAAGAAGTCGGGCTAGCGGGGGTTCCCTGGAGCTCCTACAATGAGCAGTTCTTC. It specifies CASSQEVGLAGVPWSSYNEQFF.

The DNA for the CDR3 is TGTGCCAGCAAACCCGGGGGGATAGGGGGGGACACTGAAGCTTTCTTT. Translation gives CASKPGGIGGDTEAFF. The chain employs TRBV28 and TRBJ1-1; D might be TRBD1 (6 bases). The V gene's germline CDR1 is MDHEN and CDR2 SYDVKM. This CDR3 comprises 16 residues. Trimming took 7 bases from V and 3 from J, leaving 21 bases between them.

As DNA, the CDR3 is TGCAGTGCTAGAGATAGCCCCCTCCACTTT. This gives the protein CSARDSPLHF. V usage is TRBV20-1 and J usage is TRBJ1-6; D not resolved. The CDR3 runs to 10 residues. Trimming stripped 0 bases from V and 13 bases from J, with 4 bases between. In germline, CDR1 is DFQATT, CDR2 SNEGSKA (reference sequence).

This rearrangement joins TRBV6-1 to TRBJ2-3, with unresolved D. The CDR3 covers 16 residues. The germline V gene has CDR1 MNHNS and CDR2 SASEGT. Trimming stripped 5 bases from V and 0 bases from J, with 15 bases between. This CDR3 reads CASSLTANPSTDTQYF. CDR3 nucleotide sequence: TGTGCCAGCAGTTTAACAGCTAACCCTAGCACAGATACGCAGTATTTT.

This clonotype was seen a few times. The V call is TRBV20-1, the J call TRBJ2-1, with 7 bases that match TRBD1. The CDR3 is 12 amino acids. CDR1 is DFQATT, CDR2 SNEGSKA, per germline (reference sequence). With V trimmed by 6 bases and J by 7 bases, 6 bases remained unmatched. CDR3 loop: CSAPGQLNEQFF. CDR3 DNA: TGCAGTGCCCCGGGACAGCTGAATGAGCAGTTCTTC.

The chain employs TRBV2 and TRBJ1-1; D possibly corresponds to TRBD1 (6 bases). V was clipped by 7 bases and J by 6 bases, with 12 bases between them. Germline loops: CDR1 SNHLY, CDR2 FYNNEI. This CDR3 has 12 residues. For the CDR3, the DNA is TGTGCCAGCAACGCAGGACAGCCTGAAGCTTTCTTT. This sequence encodes CASNAGQPEAFF. Complete variable domain (other parts from reference TRBV2 and TRBJ1-1): EPEVTQTPSHQVTQMGQEVILRCVPISNHLYFYWYRQILGQKVEFLVSFYNNEISEKSEIFDDQFSVERPDGSNFTLKIRSTKLEDSAMYFCASNAGQPEAFFGQGTRLTVV.

The genes are TRBV12-3 or TRBV12-4 and TRBJ2-1, with 9 bases identical to TRBD2. The CDR3 runs 15 residues. The V and J ends lost 3 bases and 9 bases, in that order; junction bases with no gene match: 9. The CDR3 protein is CASSLRGGGPTEQFF. CDR3 bases: TGTGCCAGCAGTTTGCGGGGGGGCGGGCCAACTGAGCAGTTCTTC.

This clonotype has only a few counts. This chain links TRBV4-2 with TRBJ1-1, with no clear D. With 4 bases removed from V and 1 base from J, the gap between germline ends came to 7 bases. In germline, CDR1 is LGHNA, CDR2 YNFKEQ. The CDR3 sequence is 13 residues long. CDR3 nucleotide sequence: TGTGCCAGCAGCCGAATGACGAACACTGAAGCTTTCTTT. It encodes CASSRMTNTEAFF.

The chain has TRBV9 and TRBJ1-2; 11 bases fit TRBD1. Germline CDR1 reads SGDLS; CDR2 reads YYNGEE. Losses at the gene ends were 3 bases for V and 4 bases for J; bases not matched to a gene: 5. The CDR3 covers 15 residues. CDR3 in DNA: TGTGCCAGCAGCGGGACCGGGACAGGGGGCTATGGCTACACCTTC. It is translated as CASSGTGTGGYGYTF.

J is TRBJ1-5 and V is TRBV12-3 or TRBV12-4, with 11 bases identical to TRBD1. The CDR3 runs to 15 residues. The V gene end was trimmed by 5 bases and the J gene end by 7 bases; junction bases not matched to a gene: 7. CDR3 region: CASSIGQGAWQPQHF. Here the CDR3 DNA reads TGTGCCAGCAGTATCGGACAGGGGGCTTGGCAGCCCCAGCATTTT.

The V gene is TRBV6-5, the J gene TRBJ1-1, with TRBD1 identical over 8 bases. Germline V gene data show CDR1 as MNHEY and CDR2 as SVGAGI. The CDR3 contains 15 residues. With V trimmed by 0 bases and J by 7 bases, 7 bases remained unmatched. CDR3 sequence (DNA): TGTGCCAGCAGTTACTCCTTCACAGGGGGAATTGAAGCTTTCTTT. This encodes CASSYSFTGGIEAFF.

The gene calls are TRBV19 and TRBJ2-5; D unresolved. The V gene lost 0 bases and the J gene lost 2 bases, with 10 bases spanning the gap. The CDR3 is 15 amino acids. Germline V gene sequence: CDR1 LNHDA, CDR2 SQIVND (reference sequence). The CDR3 DNA sequence: TGTGCCAGTAGTATAGATCGAGGAGCACAAGAGACCCAGTACTTC. Its protein product is CASSIDRGAQETQYF.

At least ten counts were recorded for this clonotype. The chain combines TRBV20-1 with TRBJ2-7; TRBD2 agrees at 9 bases. CDR1 is DFQATT and CDR2 is SNEGSKA in the germline V gene (reference sequence). The CDR3 consists of 16 residues. The J segment lost 0 bases and the V segment lost 3 bases, leaving 9 bases of the junction unmatched. CDR3 nucleotide sequence: TGCAGTGCTAGCTCAGCGGGGGGTTATAGCTCCTACGAGCAGTACTTC. This encodes CSASSAGGYSSYEQYF.

This clonotype was found many times. This chain links TRBV5-5 with TRBJ2-1; 11 nucleotides align to TRBD2. V lost 2 bases to trimming and J lost 8 bases; unmatched junction nucleotides: 6. In germline, CDR1 is SGHKS, CDR2 YYEKEE (reference sequence). This CDR3 comprises 15 residues. The CDR3 is CASSLGTSGEDEQFF. The DNA for the CDR3 is TGTGCCAGCAGCTTAGGGACTAGCGGCGAGGATGAGCAGTTCTTC.

This clonotype showed up many times. V gene TRBV9 combines with J gene TRBJ2-1, with 10 nucleotides matching TRBD2. The CDR3 has 15 amino acids. CDR1 is SGDLS and CDR2 is YYNGEE in the germline V gene. With V trimmed by 0 bases and J by 9 bases, 6 bases remained unmatched. CDR3 amino acids: CASSVVSGGSIEQFF. In nucleotides, the CDR3 is TGTGCCAGCAGCGTAGTTAGCGGGGGGAGCATTGAGCAGTTCTTC.

The chain recombines TRBV5-1 with TRBJ1-4, with 8 bases that match TRBD1. CDR1 is SGHRS, CDR2 YFSETQ, per germline. Losses at the gene ends were 4 bases for V and 2 bases for J; bases not matched to a gene: 4. This CDR3 spans 15 amino acids. The CDR3 region is CASSRQGWTNEKLFF. The CDR3 DNA sequence: TGCGCCAGCAGCCGACAGGGGTGGACTAATGAAAAACTGTTTTTT.

Ten or more counts support this clonotype. The V gene is TRBV7-9, the J gene TRBJ1-3; D is possibly TRBD1 (5 bases). The ends were cut back, 5 bases at V and 0 bases at J, with 14 bases in the middle. CDR3 length equals 16 residues. Germline loops: CDR1 SEHNR, CDR2 FQNEAQ (reference sequence). The CDR3 nucleotides read TGTGCCAGCAGCAACGGGGGAGGCAGCTCTGGAAACACCATATATTTT. Residues: CASSNGGGSSGNTIYF.

This clonotype has more than one count but fewer than ten. The chain couples TRBV5-1 to TRBJ2-7, with D tentatively TRBD1 (5 bases). From germline, CDR1 is SGHRS and CDR2 YFSETQ. The CDR3 length is 14 residues. Trimming stripped 3 bases from V and 3 bases from J, with 13 bases between. The CDR3 spells CASSSSGRDYEQYF. The CDR3 DNA is TGCGCCAGCAGCTCCTCTGGCAGGGACTACGAGCAGTACTTC.

The table lists this clonotype with many counts. The genes are TRBV28 and TRBJ2-7, with 7 bases lining up with TRBD1. This CDR3 has 13 residues. In germline, CDR1 is MDHEN, CDR2 SYDVKM. V was pared by 5 bases and J by 7 bases, with 8 bases of the junction left unmatched. The CDR3 DNA sequence: TGTGCCAGCAGTCGCCTGACAGGGTTTGAGCAGTACTTC. Translating gives CASSRLTGFEQYF.

The chain links TRBV11-2 to TRBJ2-4, with 11 nucleotides matching TRBD2. CDR1 and CDR2 (germline): SGHAT, FQNNGV. The ends lost 4 bases at V and 0 bases at J; junction bases unmatched: 2. This CDR3 has 16 residues. CDR3 region: CASSSSGGLAKNIQYF. CDR3 DNA sequence: TGTGCCAGCAGCTCTAGCGGGGGGTTAGCCAAAAACATTCAGTACTTC.